This T cell receptor (beta chain) was captured by sequencing in a study of T cells in Graves' hyperthyroidism and ophthalmopathy. The study defined stable Graves' hyperthyroidism as no ophthalmopathy progression within 18 months. Patients were excluded because of uncontrolled infection, other autoimmune disease, pregnancy or lactation. Each diagnosis was grounded in clinical symptoms, serum thyroxine and TRAb, thyroid ultrasound, and orbital computed tomography. The CDR3 runs to 16 residues. Trimming at V came to 1 base and at J to 0 bases, leaving 4 bases not matched to a gene. Germline lookup yields CDR1 SGHTA and CDR2 FQGNSA. Amplification targeted TCR beta CDR3 regions from RNA transcripts. The TCR CDR3 was amplified in a first-round RT-PCR using the HTBI primer set. TCRdb re-called the multiplex PCR reads with MiXCR, one entry per CDR3 protein. This sample has under 350,000 distinct CDR3 sequences, with 21% found just once.

In regard to this clonotype: Its specificity is not known.

Overall study findings and caveats: Classification by a 13 V-J model distinguished ophthalmopathy from stable hyperthyroidism.

The chain uses TRBV7-2 and TRBJ2-7, with TRBD1 matching 9 bases. This clonotype was obtained from a woman aged 45-65 years with Graves' hyperthyroidism. The specimen sequenced was blood. CDR3 loop: CASSLDGTGSSYEQYF. DNA for the CDR3: TGTGCCAGCAGCTTAGATGGGACAGGGAGCTCCTACGAGCAGTACTTC.